The rows below give T cell receptor beta chains drawn from one sample of a study of blood T cell repertoires in COVID-19. Some clones are missing from TCRdb's copy, which holds only in-frame ones; the method was immunoSEQ multiplex PCR. The sample consists of about 90,000 clones, about 81% of them appearing once. The sequencing sample was made of peripheral blood. These receptors originate from a human donor in a cohort sampled during active COVID-19. The CDR3 runs from the conserved cysteine through the conserved F or W. Fields, in order: D gene, V gene, J gene, clone size, CDR3 DNA, CDR3 protein. The D gene is left open where the match is weak. For some rows the clone size is stated as once, few or many, or as a class when expanded; others skip it.

>TRBD1|TRBV7-8|TRBJ1-5|.
TGTGCCAGCAGTCCACAGGGGGCCTACAATCAGCCCCAGCATTTT
CASSPQGAYNQPQHF
>TRBD1|TRBV6-5|TRBJ2-5|.
TGTGCCAGCAGGACACAGGGGGCGCAGGTGACCCAGTACTTC
CASRTQGAQVTQYF
>.|TRBV10-2|TRBJ2-1|few
TGCGCCAGCAGAAAACAGGCCGGCTCCTACAATGAGCAGTTCTTC
CASRKQAGSYNEQFF
>TRBD2|TRBV19|TRBJ2-3|few
TGTGCCAGTATGCGGCGGGAGGGCACAGATACGCAGTATTTT
CASMRREGTDTQYF
>TRBD2|TRBV11-1|TRBJ2-5|.
TGTGCCAGCAGCTTAGCGTCCCTAGCGGGGGAGACCCAGTACTTC
CASSLASLAGETQYF
>TRBD2|TRBV4-1|TRBJ2-7|few
TGCGCCAGCAGCCAAGGTATTAGCGGGGGGGCCGGAGCCTACGAGCAGTACTTC
CASSQGISGGAGAYEQYF
>TRBD2|TRBV11-3|TRBJ2-7|.
TGTGCCAGCAGCTTAGATCTCAGCGGGGGGCCGACTACCTACGAGCAGTACTTC
CASSLDLSGGPTTYEQYF
>.|TRBV6-1|TRBJ2-3|.
TGTGCCAGCAGTGTATCCAGGGGACAAGGGAGCACAGATACGCAGTATTTT
CASSVSRGQGSTDTQYF
>TRBD1|TRBV6-5|TRBJ1-3|.
TGTGCCAGCAACCGACAGGGGGGAAACACCATATATTTT
CASNRQGGNTIYF
>TRBD2|TRBV28|TRBJ2-1|.
TGTGCCAGCAGTTTTTGGCGGGGGGCCGGGTACAATGAGCAGTTCTTC
CASSFWRGAGYNEQFF
>TRBD2|TRBV2|TRBJ2-3|.
TGTGCCACTTCGACTAGCGGGGGGTTTCGTGATACGCAGTATTTT
CATSTSGGFRDTQYF
>TRBD1|TRBV5-6|TRBJ1-6|.
TGTGCCAGCAGCTTGGCCGGGACAGGGTACAATTCACCCCTCCACTTT
CASSLAGTGYNSPLHF
>.|TRBV7-3|TRBJ1-3|.
TGTGCCAGCAGCTTAAATGCGGCTATAGGAAACACCATATATTTT
CASSLNAAIGNTIYF
>.|TRBV5-1|TRBJ2-3|once
TGCGCCAGCAGCTTGCGCAGCGGTGCTAGCACAGATACGCAGTATTTT
CASSLRSGASTDTQYF
>TRBD1|TRBV19|TRBJ1-5|.
TGTGCCAGTACCCCGGAAGGGACAGGGCGTCAGCCCCAGCATTTT
CASTPEGTGRQPQHF
>TRBD2|TRBV6-1|TRBJ2-1|.
TGTGCCAGCAGTGAACTCTCTAGCGGGAGTATTAAGCAGTTCTTC
CASSELSSGSIKQFF
>.|TRBV19|TRBJ2-1|.
TGTGCCAGTAGTATAGTAGGAGGGGGCGGTAAGAATGAGCAGTTCTTC
CASSIVGGGGKNEQFF